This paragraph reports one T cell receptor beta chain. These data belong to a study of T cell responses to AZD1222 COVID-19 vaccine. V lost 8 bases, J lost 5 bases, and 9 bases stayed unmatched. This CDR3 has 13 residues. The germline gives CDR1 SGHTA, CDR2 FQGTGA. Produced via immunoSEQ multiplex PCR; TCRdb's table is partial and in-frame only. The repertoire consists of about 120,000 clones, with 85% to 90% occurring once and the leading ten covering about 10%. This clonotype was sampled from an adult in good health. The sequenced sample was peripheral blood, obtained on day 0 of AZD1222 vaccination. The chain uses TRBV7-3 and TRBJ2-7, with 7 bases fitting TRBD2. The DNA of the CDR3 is TGTGCCAGCGCCATAGAGGCGGGGGACGAGCAGTACTTC. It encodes CASAIEAGDEQYF.